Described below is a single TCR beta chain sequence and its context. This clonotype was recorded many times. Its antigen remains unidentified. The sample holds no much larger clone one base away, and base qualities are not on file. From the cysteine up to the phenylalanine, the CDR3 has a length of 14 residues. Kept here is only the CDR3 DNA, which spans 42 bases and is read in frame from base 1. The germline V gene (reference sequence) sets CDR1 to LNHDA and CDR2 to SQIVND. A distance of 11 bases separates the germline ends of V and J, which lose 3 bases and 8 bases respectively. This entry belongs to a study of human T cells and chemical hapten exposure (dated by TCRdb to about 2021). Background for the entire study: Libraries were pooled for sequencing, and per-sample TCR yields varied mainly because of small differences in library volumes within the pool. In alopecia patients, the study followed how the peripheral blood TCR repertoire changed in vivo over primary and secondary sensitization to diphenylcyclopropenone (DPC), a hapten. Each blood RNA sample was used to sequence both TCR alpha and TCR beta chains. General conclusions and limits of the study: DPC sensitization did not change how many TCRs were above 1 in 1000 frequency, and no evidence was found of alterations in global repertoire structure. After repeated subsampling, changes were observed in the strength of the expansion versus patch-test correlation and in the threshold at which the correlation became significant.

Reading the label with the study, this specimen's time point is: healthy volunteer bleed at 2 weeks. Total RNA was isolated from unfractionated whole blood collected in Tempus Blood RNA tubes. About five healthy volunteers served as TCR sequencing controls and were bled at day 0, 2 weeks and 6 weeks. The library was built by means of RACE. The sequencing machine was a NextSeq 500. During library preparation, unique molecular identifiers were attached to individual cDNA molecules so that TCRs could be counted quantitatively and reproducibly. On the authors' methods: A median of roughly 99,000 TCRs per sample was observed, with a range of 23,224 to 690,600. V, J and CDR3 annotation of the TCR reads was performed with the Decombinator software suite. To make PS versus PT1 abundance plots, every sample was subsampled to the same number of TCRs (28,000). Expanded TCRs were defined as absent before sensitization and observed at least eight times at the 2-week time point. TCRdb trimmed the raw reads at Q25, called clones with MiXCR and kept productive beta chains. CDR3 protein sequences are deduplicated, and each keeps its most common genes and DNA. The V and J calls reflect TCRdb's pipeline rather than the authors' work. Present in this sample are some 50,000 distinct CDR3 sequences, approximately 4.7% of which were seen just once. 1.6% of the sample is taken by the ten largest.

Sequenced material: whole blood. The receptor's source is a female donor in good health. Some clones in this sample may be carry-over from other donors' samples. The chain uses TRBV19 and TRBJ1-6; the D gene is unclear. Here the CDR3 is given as CASSIGGLDSPLHF. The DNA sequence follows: TGTGCCAGTAGTATTGGAGGGCTGGATTCACCCCTCCACTTT.